This is a list of T cell receptor beta chains from one sample in a study of blood T cell repertoires in COVID-19. Libraries were prepared by immunoSEQ multiplex PCR; TCRdb keeps only in-frame clonotypes and omits some of them. The table records more than 250,000 clones, around 90% of them present only once. Sequencing was carried out using PBMCs or T cells enriched from blood (not recorded which). The receptors were sampled from a young woman with acute COVID-19. Both conserved end residues are trimmed from each CDR3. Each record gives: V gene, D gene, CDR3 protein. The D gene is left open where the match is weak.

>TRBV2|-
ASFWPADKETQY
>TRBV5-1|-
ASSLTLPGRETQY
>TRBV5-6|-
ASSLVGGPRGGYT
>TRBV11-2|-
ASSLGGGGGDTQY
>TRBV4-2|TRBD1
ASSPWTQGVNSPLH
>TRBV7-2|-
ASSLGGLEI
>TRBV3-1/TRBV3-2|-
ASTPGGADTEAF
>TRBV18|-
ASSGLSYNEQF
>TRBV7-7|-
ASSPRERGAAGELF
>TRBV21-1|-
ASSNMGAPKDLSSGANVLT
>TRBV4-3|-
ASSHGSGAYNEQF
>TRBV7-6|TRBD2
ASSSPFSGSSYEQY
>TRBV5-5|-
ASSLGWGAGNTGELF
>TRBV28|TRBD2
ASSASGASYEQY
>TRBV27|TRBD1
ASRGTGQFFYNEQF
>TRBV4-2|TRBD2
ASSQDPSGPSYEQY
>TRBV28|TRBD1
ASTRDRNNQPQH
>TRBV18|-
ASSPDRQRFNQPQH
>TRBV15|-
ATSVHFQTGEAF